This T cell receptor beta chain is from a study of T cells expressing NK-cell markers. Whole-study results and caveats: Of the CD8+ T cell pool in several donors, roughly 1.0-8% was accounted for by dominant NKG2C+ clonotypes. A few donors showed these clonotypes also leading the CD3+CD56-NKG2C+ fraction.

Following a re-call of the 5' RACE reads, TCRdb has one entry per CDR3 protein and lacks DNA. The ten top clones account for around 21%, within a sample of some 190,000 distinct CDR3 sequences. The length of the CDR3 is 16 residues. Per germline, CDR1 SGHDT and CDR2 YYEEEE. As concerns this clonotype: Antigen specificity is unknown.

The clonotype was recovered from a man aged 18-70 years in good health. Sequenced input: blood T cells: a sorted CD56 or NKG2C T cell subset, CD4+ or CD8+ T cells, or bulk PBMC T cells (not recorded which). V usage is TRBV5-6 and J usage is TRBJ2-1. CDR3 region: CASSLDWGSSYNEQFF.